The T cell receptor (beta chain) described here comes from a study of T cells after yellow fever vaccination (dated by TCRdb to between 2018 and 2021). Regarding the complete study: The SMART-Seq v4 Ultra Low Input RNA kit was used to prepare libraries from fractions with low cell numbers. The cohort comprised two healthy male donors, one aged 18 to 30 and one aged 30 to 40 years. Bulk PBMC replicates and cell subsets were isolated from blood drawn at multiple timepoints before and after both primary and secondary immunization. To track T-cell clones before and after primary and booster YFV17D yellow fever vaccination, bulk TCR alpha and beta repertoires were sequenced longitudinally.

This clonotype appeared many times. No cognate antigen has been identified for it. No much larger clonotype is one base removed from it; base qualities were not supplied. The sequencing machine was an Illumina NovaSeq 6000. TCR cDNA was made using 5'RACE template switching, a step that added a universal primer site and unique molecular identifiers. Priming for cDNA synthesis came from both the TCR alpha and TCR beta constant segments. Library amplification involved two PCR steps, and the second step added sample barcodes and sequencing adapters. Sequencing of libraries was done on Illumina HiSeq 2500 (2x100 bp) or NovaSeq (2x150 bp). On the study's bioinformatics: MIGEC handled demultiplexing of reads and collapsing into UMI consensus sequences, while MiXCR performed V(D)J alignment. Vaccine-responding clonotypes were identified with edgeR using replicate PBMC samples, with FDR below 0.01 and a log2 fold change above 5 up to day 15 being required. Each bulk clonotype was labeled CD4 or CD8 based on which sequenced repertoire, CD4 or CD8, contained the clonotype at higher abundance. TCRdb itself trimmed the public reads at Q25 with fastp, ran MiXCR and retained productive beta chains. Rows with a matching CDR3 protein are joined into one entry that keeps the most common DNA and genes. The V and J calls here are based on TCRdb, not the publication. Across this sample there are about 240,000 distinct CDR3 sequences, with approximately 3.5% seen only once. Together, the top ten hold around 19% of the sample.

What the treatment or condition label conveys for this sample: live attenuated yellow fever vaccine strain. At each blood-draw timepoint, two biological replicates of bulk PBMCs were collected. A standard Ficoll-Paque protocol was used to isolate PBMCs from peripheral blood. TriZol was used to extract RNA from bulk PBMCs, CD4 and CD8 fractions, and dextramer-positive and dextramer-negative fractions. The full study reports these points: Because abundant contaminating clonotypes from the bulk population could be contained in FACS-sorted repertoires, computational filtering was required. The secondary T-cell response was weaker than the primary response but faster, peaking on day 5 instead of day 15. Because only a couple of donors were included in the study, the extent to which the findings can be generalized is limited. A small share of clonotypes occurred in both CD4 and CD8 compartments, likely arising from convergent recombination. After the booster, most of the clones that had expanded following primary vaccination were detected again (almost 98% of CD4 and more than 85% of CD8), which suggests that memory was broadly maintained.

The CDR3, from cysteine to phenylalanine, totals 15 residues. Left in the record is the CDR3 DNA by itself, 45 bases read in frame from the first base. Ends trimmed: V by 6 bases, J by 5 bases; bases unmatched to a gene: 10. The germline V gene supplies CDR1 SQVTM and CDR2 ANQGSEA. The rearranged chain carries TRBV29-1 and TRBJ1-1; 12 of the junction bases match TRBD1. This specimen consisted of PBMCs, obtained 15 days after the yellow fever booster vaccination. The clonotype originates from a man in his late teens or twenties who received the YFV17D yellow fever vaccine. The CDR3 region reads CSVPRDRGRDTEAFF. The nucleotides read TGCAGCGTCCCCCGGGACAGGGGGCGGGATACTGAAGCTTTCTTT.